The 3 T cell receptor beta chains reported below all come from one sample, sequenced in a study of blood T cell repertoires in COVID-19. Sequencing was performed with immunoSEQ multiplex PCR; in TCRdb, only in-frame clones are kept and a portion is missing. The sample lists about 80,000 clones; 88% were seen once. Sequenced input: peripheral blood. Every receptor here comes from a woman over 75 with acute or convalescent COVID-19.

The chain recombines TRBV6-5 with TRBJ1-2; D is perhaps TRBD1 (6 bases). The CDR3 covers 14 residues. Trimming stripped 6 bases from V and 2 bases from J, with 13 bases between. The germline gives CDR1 MNHEY, CDR2 SVGAGI. The CDR3 loop is CASRQQGSNYGYTF. The CDR3 DNA follows: TGTGCCAGCAGGCAACAGGGTAGCAACTATGGCTACACCTTC.

The genes are TRBV23-1 and TRBJ2-3; possible D gene TRBD1, 6 bases. TRBV23-1 is given ORF status, its function remaining uncertain. The CDR3 has 14 residues. V was cut by 3 bases and J by 3 bases, with 10 bases left in between. CDR3 DNA: TGCGCCAGCAGTCACCTAGGGGGTACAGATACGCAGTATTTT. Residues: CASSHLGGTDTQYF.

This CDR3 reads CASSPRLYNTDTQYF. CDR3 coding DNA: TGTGCCAGCTCACCGCGACTCTACAACACAGATACGCAGTATTTT. The chain joins TRBV18 to TRBJ2-3; D gene unclear. Germline loops: CDR1 KGHSH, CDR2 LQKENI. The V end was cut by 3 bases, the J end by 2 bases, with 12 bases between. This CDR3 region has 15 residues.